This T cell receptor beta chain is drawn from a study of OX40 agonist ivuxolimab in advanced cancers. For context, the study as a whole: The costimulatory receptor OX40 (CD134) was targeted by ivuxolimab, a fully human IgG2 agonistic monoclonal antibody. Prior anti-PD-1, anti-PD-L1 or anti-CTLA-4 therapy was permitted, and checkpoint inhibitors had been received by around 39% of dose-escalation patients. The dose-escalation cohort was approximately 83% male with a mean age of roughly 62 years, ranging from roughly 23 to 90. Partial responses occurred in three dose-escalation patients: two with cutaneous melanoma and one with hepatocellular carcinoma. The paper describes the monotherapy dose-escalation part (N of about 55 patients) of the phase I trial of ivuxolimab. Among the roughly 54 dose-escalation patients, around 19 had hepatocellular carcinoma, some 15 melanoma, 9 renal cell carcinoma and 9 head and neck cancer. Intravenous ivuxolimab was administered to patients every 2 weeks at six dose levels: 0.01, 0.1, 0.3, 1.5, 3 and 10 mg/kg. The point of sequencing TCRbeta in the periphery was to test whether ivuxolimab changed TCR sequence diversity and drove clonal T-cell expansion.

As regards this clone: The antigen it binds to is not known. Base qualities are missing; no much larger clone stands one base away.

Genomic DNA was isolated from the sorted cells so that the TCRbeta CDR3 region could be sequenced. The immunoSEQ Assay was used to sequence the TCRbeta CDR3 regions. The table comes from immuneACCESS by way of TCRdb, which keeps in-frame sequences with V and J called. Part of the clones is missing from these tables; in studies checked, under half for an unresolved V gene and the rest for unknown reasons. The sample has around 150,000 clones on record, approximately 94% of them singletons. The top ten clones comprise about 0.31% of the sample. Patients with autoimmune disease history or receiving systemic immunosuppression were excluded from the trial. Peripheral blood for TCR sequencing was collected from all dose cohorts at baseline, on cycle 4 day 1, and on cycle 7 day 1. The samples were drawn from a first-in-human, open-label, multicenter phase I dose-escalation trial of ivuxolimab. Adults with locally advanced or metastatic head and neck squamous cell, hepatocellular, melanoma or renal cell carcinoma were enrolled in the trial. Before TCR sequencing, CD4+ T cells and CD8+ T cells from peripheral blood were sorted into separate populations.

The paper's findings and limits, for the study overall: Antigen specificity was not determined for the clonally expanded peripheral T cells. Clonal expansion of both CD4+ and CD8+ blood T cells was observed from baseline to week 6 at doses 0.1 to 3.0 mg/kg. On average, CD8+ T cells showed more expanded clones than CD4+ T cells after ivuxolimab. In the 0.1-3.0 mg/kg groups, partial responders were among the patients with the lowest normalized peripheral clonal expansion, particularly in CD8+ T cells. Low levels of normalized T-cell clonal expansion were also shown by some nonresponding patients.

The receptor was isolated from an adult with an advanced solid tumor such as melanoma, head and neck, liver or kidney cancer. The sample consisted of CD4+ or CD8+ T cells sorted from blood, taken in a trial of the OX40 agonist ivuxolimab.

The bases read TGTGCCAGTAGTATTCTGGTCGGGGGTGGGACGTTACTGTTTTTT. This codes for CASSILVGGGTLLFF. Recombination joined TRBV19 with TRBJ1-4; the D segment could be TRBD1, given 5 matching bases. CDR1 and CDR2 are drawn from the germline V gene (reference sequence): LNHDA, SQIVND. The junction carries 21 bases between V and J, which are trimmed by 3 bases and 13 bases respectively. The CDR3 measures 15 amino acids from cysteine to phenylalanine. This entry keeps only the CDR3 DNA: 45 bases, framed from base 1. Beyond the CDR3, the reference TRBV19 and TRBJ1-4 genes provide the residues; the full variable domain reads: DGGITQSPKYLFRKEGQNVTLSCEQNLNHDAMYWYRQDPGQGLRLIYYSQIVNDFQKGDIAEGYSVSREKKESFPLTVTSAQKNPTAFYLCASSILVGGGTLLFFGSGTQLSVL.